The sequence of this T cell receptor beta chain was determined in a study of CD8 T cells in Susac syndrome (dated by TCRdb to about 2019). With regard to the full study: Whether CD8+ T cell activation and differentiation in Susac syndrome was antigen driven was tested using repertoire sequencing. CD8+ T cell repertoire clonality was compared between some 12 healthy donors, approximately 14 Susac syndrome patients and roughly 15 multiple sclerosis patients.

RNA was extracted with the RNeasy kit and 0.5 to 1 ug was reverse transcribed using random hexamers. The immunoSEQ multiplex PCR assay, covering 54 Vbeta and 13 Jbeta segments, was used to amplify TCR beta CDR3 regions. To correct PCR amplification bias, a synthetic template baseline was used for both primer optimization and computational correction. For the original study's pipeline: Only productive sequences were kept, with reads annotated to V, D and J genes according to IMGT and analyzed in immunoSEQ Analyzer. To calculate clonality, Shannon entropy was normalized by log2 of the number of productive unique sequences and then subtracted from one. For each patient and control, public and private clones were evaluated among the 100 most prevalent clones. A clone was defined as Susac-specific if it was absent from the healthy and MS cohorts, from 950 to 1,300 published viral clones and from other ImmuneACCESS disease sequences. TCRdb reanalyzed the raw reads on its own, using fastp at Q25 for trimming and MiXCR for clone calling, and kept in-frame beta chains. All rows with the same CDR3 protein become a single entry with the most common DNA and genes. TCRdb's processing, not the authors' own work, is the source of the V and J calls. A total of roughly 150,000 distinct CDR3 sequences appear in this sample, 95% to 96% of them only once. 0.14% to 0.15% of the sample lies in the top ten.

Measured from the cysteine to the phenylalanine, the CDR3 is 12 residues long. Solely the CDR3 DNA is kept, with 36 bases framed from the first base. Trimming at the junction amounts to 0 bases on V and 12 bases on J, and the germline ends lie 12 bases apart. The germline V gene (reference sequence) gives CDR1 as DFQATT and CDR2 as SNEGSKA. High-throughput TCR beta sequencing profiled peripheral blood CD8+ and CD4+ T cells from healthy donors, Susac syndrome patients and multiple sclerosis patients. The multiple sclerosis controls were treatment-naive patients whose relapsing-remitting disease, either stable or active, fulfilled the revised McDonald criteria. Bulk CD8+ and CD4+ T cells were purified magnetically by negative isolation, whereas CD8+ TEMRA cells were enriched by FACS. Blood was drawn into EDTA tubes, processed within 24 hours, and PBMCs were isolated by density gradient centrifugation. PBMCs intended for TCR sequencing were cryopreserved in liquid nitrogen and were subsequently thawed in a 37 degrees C water bath. The sorted or isolated CD4+, CD8+ and CD8+ TEMRA cells reached a purity of at least 90%.

The paper as a whole reports these results and caveats: The study acknowledged that relatively few individuals were included in the TCR sequencing and HLA analysis.

As for this clonotype: It has no known antigen specificity. Within one base of it there is no much larger clone, and no base qualities were kept.

Recombination linked TRBV20-1 to TRBJ2-1; no D gene call is confident. The clonotype comes from a human donor with multiple sclerosis. Input material: CD8+ T cells from PBMCs. The CDR3 reads as follows: CSARDSGPVQFF. The DNA reads as follows: TGCAGTGCTAGAGACTCGGGCCCGGTGCAGTTCTTC.